This T cell receptor beta chain was sequenced in a study of CD8 T cells in ankylosing spondylitis. Study-level points and caveats: A TCR beta motif of eight or nine highly homologous variants seemed to mark ankylosing spondylitis blood. Clones tied to disease were said to be significantly enriched in matched ankylosing spondylitis synovial fluid. Disease-linked clones proved CD8+ and comparatively uncommon in peripheral blood.

Turning to this clonotype: Its antigen remains unidentified.

Libraries for TCR beta were made by quantitative 5'-RACE with molecular barcodes. TCRdb recomputed calls from the 5' RACE reads with MiXCR, one row per CDR3 protein. The sample has over 600,000 distinct CDR3 sequences, 15% to 20% seen once. CDR3 size: 13 residues. V was trimmed by 4 bases and J by 9 bases, leaving 15 bases between them. CDR1 is SGHDN, CDR2 FVKESK, per germline. The specimen sequenced was blood, either unsorted or a sorted T cell fraction (not recorded which). The chain employs TRBV14 and TRBJ1-1, with unresolved D. This receptor was obtained from a male donor with ankylosing spondylitis. This chain's CDR3 is CASSPDAIVKAFF. CDR3 nucleotides: TGTGCCAGCAGCCCGGATGCCATCGTTAAAGCTTTCTTT.